What follows is one TCR beta chain and its context. Sequenced by immunoSEQ multiplex PCR; TCRdb stores in-frame clones only, minus some. The sample holds 70,000 to 80,000 clones, 90% to 95% seen once. These data are taken from a study of T cell changes during pregnancy in multiple sclerosis. The CDR3 length is 14 residues. Trimming pared 3 bases from V and 3 bases from J, leaving 12 bases between. Germline loops: CDR1 SGDLS, CDR2 YYNGEE. The sample in question was CD4+ T cells from peripheral blood mononuclear cells, obtained before pregnancy. The receptor was derived from a female donor with multiple sclerosis, enrolled in a pregnancy study. The chain links TRBV9 to TRBJ2-5, with D perhaps TRBD2 (5 bases). CDR3 sequence: CASSGSRGEETQYF. The DNA for the CDR3 is TGTGCCAGCAGCGGGAGCCGGGGTGAAGAGACCCAGTACTTC.